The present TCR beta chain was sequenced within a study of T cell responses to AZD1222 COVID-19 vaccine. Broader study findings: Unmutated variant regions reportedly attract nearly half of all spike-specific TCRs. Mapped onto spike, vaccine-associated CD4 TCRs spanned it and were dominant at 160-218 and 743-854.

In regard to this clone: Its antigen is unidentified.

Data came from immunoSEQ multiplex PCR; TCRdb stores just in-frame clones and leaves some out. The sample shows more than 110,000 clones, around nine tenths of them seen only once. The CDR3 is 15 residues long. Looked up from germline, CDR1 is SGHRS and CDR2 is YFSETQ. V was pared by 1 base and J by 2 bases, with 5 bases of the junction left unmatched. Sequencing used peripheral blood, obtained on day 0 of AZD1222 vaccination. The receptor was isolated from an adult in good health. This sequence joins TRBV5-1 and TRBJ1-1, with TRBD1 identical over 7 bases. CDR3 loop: CASSLIQGHNTEAFF. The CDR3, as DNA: TGCGCCAGCAGCTTGATACAGGGGCACAACACTGAAGCTTTCTTT. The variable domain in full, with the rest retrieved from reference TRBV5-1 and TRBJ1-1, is KAGVTQTPRYLIKTRGQQVTLSCSPISGHRSVSWYQQTPGQGLQFLFEYFSETQRNKGNFPGRFSGRQFSNSRSEMNVSTLELGDSALYLCASSLIQGHNTEAFFGQGTRLTVV.